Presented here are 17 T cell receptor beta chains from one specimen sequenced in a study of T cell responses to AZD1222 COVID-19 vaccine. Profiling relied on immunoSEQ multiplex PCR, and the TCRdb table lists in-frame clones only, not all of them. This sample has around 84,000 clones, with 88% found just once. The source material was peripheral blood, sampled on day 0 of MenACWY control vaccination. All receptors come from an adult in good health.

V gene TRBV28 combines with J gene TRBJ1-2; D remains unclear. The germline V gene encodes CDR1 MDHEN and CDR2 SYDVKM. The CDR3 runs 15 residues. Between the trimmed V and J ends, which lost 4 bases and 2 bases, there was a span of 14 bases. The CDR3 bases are TGTGCCAGCAGTTCTTCAGGAGAAGGAAACTATGGCTACACCTTC. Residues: CASSSSGEGNYGYTF.

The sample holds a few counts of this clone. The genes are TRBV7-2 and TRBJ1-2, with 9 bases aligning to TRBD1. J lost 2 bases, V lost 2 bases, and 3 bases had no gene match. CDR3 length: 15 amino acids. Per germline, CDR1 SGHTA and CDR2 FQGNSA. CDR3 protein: CASSLRTGENYGYTF. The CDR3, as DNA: TGTGCCAGCAGCTTAAGGACAGGGGAGAACTATGGCTACACCTTC.

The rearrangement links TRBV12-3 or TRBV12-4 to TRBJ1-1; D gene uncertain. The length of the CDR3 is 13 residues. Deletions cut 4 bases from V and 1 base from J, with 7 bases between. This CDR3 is CASSYRGNTEAFF. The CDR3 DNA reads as TGTGCCAGCAGTTATCGTGGGAACACTGAAGCTTTCTTT.

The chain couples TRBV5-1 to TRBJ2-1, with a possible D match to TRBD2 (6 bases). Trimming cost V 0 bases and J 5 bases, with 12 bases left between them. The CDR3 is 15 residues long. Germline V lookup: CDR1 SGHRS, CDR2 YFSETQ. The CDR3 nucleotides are TGCGCCAGCAGCTTGGTGGGCGGGAACCACAATGAGCAGTTCTTC. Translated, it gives CASSLVGGNHNEQFF.

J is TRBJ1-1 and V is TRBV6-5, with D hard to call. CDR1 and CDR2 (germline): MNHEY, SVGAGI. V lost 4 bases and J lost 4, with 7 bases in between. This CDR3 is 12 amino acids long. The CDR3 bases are TGTGCCAGCAGTTTTGGAGGCACTGAAGCTTTCTTT. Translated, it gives CASSFGGTEAFF.

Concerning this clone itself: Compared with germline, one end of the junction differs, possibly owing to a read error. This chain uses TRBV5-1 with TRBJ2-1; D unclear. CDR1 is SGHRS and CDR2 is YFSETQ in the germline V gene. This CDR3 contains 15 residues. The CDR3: CASRLDQTFGNEQFF. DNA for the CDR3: TGCGCCAGCAGGTTGGACCAGACTTTCGGGAATGAGCAGTTCTTC.

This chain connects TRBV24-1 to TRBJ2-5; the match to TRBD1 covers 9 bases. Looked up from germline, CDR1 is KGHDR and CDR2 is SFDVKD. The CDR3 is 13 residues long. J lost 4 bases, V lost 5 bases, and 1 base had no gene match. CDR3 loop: CATSGTGVETQYF. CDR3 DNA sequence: TGTGCCACCAGTGGGACAGGGGTAGAGACCCAGTACTTC.

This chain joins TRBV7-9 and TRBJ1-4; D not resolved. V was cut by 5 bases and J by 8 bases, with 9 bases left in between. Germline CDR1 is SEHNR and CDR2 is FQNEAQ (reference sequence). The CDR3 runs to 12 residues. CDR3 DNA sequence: TGTGCCAGCAGCCTCATAGGAGAAAAACTGTTTTTT. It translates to CASSLIGEKLFF.

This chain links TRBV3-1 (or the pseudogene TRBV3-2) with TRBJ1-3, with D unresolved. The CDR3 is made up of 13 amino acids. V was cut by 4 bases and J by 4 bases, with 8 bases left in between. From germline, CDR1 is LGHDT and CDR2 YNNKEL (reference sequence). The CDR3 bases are TGTGCCAGCAGCCCCCTCGGAGGAAACACCATATATTTT. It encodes CASSPLGGNTIYF.

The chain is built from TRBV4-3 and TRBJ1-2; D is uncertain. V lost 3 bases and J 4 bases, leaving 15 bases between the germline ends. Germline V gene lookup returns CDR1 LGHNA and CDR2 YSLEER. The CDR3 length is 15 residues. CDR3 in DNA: TGCGCCAGCAGCCATGGTAGAGTGGGCAGCTATGGCTACACCTTC. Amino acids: CASSHGRVGSYGYTF.

CDR3 bases: TGTGCCACCAGGGGGGGGTTAAGTGGAAACACCATATATTTT. It translates to CATRGGLSGNTIYF. This chain joins TRBV24-1 and TRBJ1-3; TRBD1 might be the D (5 bases). V gave up 7 bases and J gave up 3 bases, with 12 bases separating them. Germline V CDR1 and CDR2: KGHDR, SFDVKD. The CDR3 sequence is 14 residues long.

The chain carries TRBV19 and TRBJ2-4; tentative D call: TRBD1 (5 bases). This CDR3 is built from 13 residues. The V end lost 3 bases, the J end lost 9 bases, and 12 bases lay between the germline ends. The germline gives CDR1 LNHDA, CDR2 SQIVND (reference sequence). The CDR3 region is CASSILQGGIQYF. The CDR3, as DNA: TGTGCCAGTAGTATCTTGCAGGGCGGCATTCAGTACTTC.

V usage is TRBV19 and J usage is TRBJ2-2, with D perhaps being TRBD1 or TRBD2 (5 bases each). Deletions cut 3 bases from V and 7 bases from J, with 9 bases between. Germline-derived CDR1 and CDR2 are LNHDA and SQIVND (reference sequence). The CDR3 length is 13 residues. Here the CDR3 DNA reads TGTGCCAGTAGTATCTTGGGGGTCGGGGAGCTGTTTTTT. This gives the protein CASSILGVGELFF. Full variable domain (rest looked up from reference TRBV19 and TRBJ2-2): DGGITQSPKYLFRKEGQNVTLSCEQNLNHDAMYWYRQDPGQGLRLIYYSQIVNDFQKGDIAEGYSVSREKKESFPLTVTSAQKNPTAFYLCASSILGVGELFFGEGSRLTVL.

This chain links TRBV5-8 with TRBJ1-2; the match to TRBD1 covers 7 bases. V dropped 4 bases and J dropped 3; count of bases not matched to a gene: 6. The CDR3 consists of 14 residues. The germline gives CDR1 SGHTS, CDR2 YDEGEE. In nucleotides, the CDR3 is TGTGCCAGCAGCCCAGGACAGGCCGACTATGGCTACACCTTC. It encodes CASSPGQADYGYTF.

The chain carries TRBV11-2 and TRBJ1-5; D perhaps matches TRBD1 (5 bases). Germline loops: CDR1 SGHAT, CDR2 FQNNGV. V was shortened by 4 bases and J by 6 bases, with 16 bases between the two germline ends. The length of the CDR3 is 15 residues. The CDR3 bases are TGTGCCAGCAGCTCAGTAGGAGGGGAGGCTCAGCCCCAGCATTTT. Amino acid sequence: CASSSVGGEAQPQHF.

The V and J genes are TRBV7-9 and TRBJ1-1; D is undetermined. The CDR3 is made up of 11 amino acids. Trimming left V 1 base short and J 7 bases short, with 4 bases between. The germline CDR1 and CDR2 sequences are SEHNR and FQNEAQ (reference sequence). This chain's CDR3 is CASSLEYEAFF. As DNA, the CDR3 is TGTGCCAGCAGCTTAGAGTATGAAGCTTTCTTT.

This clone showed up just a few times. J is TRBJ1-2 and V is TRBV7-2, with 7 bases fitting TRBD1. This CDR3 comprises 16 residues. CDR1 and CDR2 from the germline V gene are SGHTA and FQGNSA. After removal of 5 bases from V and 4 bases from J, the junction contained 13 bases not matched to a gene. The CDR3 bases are TGTGCCAGCAGCCCCGGCGGGGCAGGGGGGGGCTATGGCTACACCTTC. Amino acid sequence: CASSPGGAGGGYGYTF.